A selection of T cell receptor beta chains follows, all from one sample in a study of blood T cell repertoires in COVID-19. Assay used: immunoSEQ multiplex PCR; TCRdb lists only in-frame clones, some missing. The sample lists fewer than 500,000 clones, 75% to 90% seen once, with roughly 1.1% in the top ten. The specimen was PBMCs or T cells enriched from blood (not recorded which). Source of these receptors: a man aged 30 to 39 who had recovered from COVID-19. CDR3s include the opening cysteine and the closing phenylalanine or tryptophan.

J | V | CDR3
TRBJ2-1 | TRBV2 | CASRAIAGVGYEQFF
TRBJ2-2 | TRBV6-5 | CASLGQLNTGELFF
TRBJ2-2 | TRBV4-1 | CASSHTSGRNTGELFF
TRBJ2-1 | TRBV28 | CASSPLAGTRFSNEQFF
TRBJ2-1 | TRBV6-5 | CASIVMDRYYNEQFF
TRBJ1-1 | TRBV4-1 | CASSPGRVLNTEAFF
TRBJ1-1 | TRBV7-6 | CASSLRANENTEAFF
TRBJ2-7 | TRBV9 | CASSVAGGIYEQYF
TRBJ1-6 | TRBV5-1 | CASSLGQGETAYNSPLHF
TRBJ2-7 | TRBV28 | CATDTQGYEQYF
TRBJ2-7 | TRBV5-1 | CASSLSVSGSGEQYF
TRBJ2-7 | TRBV11-1 | CASSSWTSGSGYEQYF
TRBJ2-7 | TRBV20-1 | CSARPLYEQYF
TRBJ1-1 | TRBV6-5 | CASMRLFNTEAFF
TRBJ1-2 | TRBV28 | CASSLQNYGYTF
TRBJ2-7 | TRBV12-3/TRBV12-4 | CASGGGIDYEQYF
TRBJ2-3 | TRBV18 | CASSRTAPGADTQYF
TRBJ1-6 | TRBV19 | CASSIAEPRVNSPLHF
TRBJ2-7 | TRBV7-8 | CASSFLTINLYEQYF
TRBJ1-2 | TRBV12-3/TRBV12-4 | CASSLGQGGYTF
TRBJ2-7 | TRBV7-9 | CASSIRGPEAYEQYF
TRBJ2-2 | TRBV6-5 | CASSVTRSGELFF